This T cell receptor (beta chain) was observed in a study of blood T cells in healthy people across ages. Primed by a sample-barcoded 5' primer and a J-beta primer mix, a second PCR proceeded for roughly 6 to 12 cycles. From the 5' RACE reads, TCRdb called clonotypes with MiXCR, one entry per CDR3 protein. Altogether some 1.8 million distinct CDR3 sequences are present, 35% to 50% being singletons, with the ten largest covering roughly 23%. This clonotype was seen only a few times. Trimming pared 5 bases from V and 4 bases from J, leaving 27 bases between. The CDR3 runs 18 residues. The V gene's germline CDR1 is DFQATT and CDR2 SNEGSKA (reference sequence).

Sequencing input: blood. The chain uses TRBV20-1 and TRBJ2-4, with D perhaps being TRBD1 or TRBD2 (6 bases each). This receptor was identified in a human donor in good health. CDR3 protein: CSAEIGGPSRGVKNIQYF. In DNA form, the CDR3 reads TGCAGTGCTGAAATTGGAGGGCCCTCAAGGGGGGTTAAAAACATTCAGTACTTC.